This T cell receptor (beta chain) was captured by sequencing in a study of Ad26.COV2.S vaccination and SARS-CoV-2 variants. Study at large: The authors gave Ad26.COV2.S intramuscularly, either once or twice 56 days apart.

The treatment here: approximately 18 received Ad26.COV2.S at low or high dose, single or two shots; about 5 received placebo; per-sample allocation not given. Specimen acquisition occurred on day 63 following the initial vaccine or placebo injection. An Ad26 vector was used to express Wuhan-strain SARS-CoV-2 spike as the vaccine. Data came from immunoSEQ multiplex PCR; TCRdb stores just in-frame clones and leaves some out. This sample carries around 420,000 clones, 70% to 90% of them seen once, and the ten largest clones take approximately 4%. General study points: Considerable breadth of spike-specific CD8+ and CD4+ T cell responses has reportedly been documented following vaccination.

As regards this clone: Its antigen is still unknown.

The clonotype comes from a person between 18 and 59 years old who received the Ad26.COV2.S COVID-19 vaccine or a placebo. The sample consisted of peripheral blood, taken in a trial of Ad26.COV2.S vaccine versus placebo.

CDR3 amino acids: CASSWDRPTDTQYF. The CDR3 nucleotides read TGTGCCAGCAGTTGGGACAGGCCCACAGATACGCAGTATTTT. V and J are TRBV6-5 and TRBJ2-3; 8 bases map to TRBD1. CDR3 length: 14 amino acids. CDR1 is MNHEY and CDR2 is SVGAGI in the germline V gene. The ends lost 4 bases at V and 2 bases at J; junction bases unmatched: 2.